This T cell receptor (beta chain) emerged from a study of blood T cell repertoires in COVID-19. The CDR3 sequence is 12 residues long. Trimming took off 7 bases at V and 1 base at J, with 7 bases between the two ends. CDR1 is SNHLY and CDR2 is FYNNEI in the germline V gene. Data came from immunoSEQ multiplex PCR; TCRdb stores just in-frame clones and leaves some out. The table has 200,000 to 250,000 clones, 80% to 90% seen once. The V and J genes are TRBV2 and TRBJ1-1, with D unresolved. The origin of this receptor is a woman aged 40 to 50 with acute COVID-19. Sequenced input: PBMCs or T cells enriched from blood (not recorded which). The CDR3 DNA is TGTGCCAGCAAGCGATGGAACACTGAAGCTTTCTTT. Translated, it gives CASKRWNTEAFF. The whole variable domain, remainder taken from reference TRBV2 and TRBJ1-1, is EPEVTQTPSHQVTQMGQEVILRCVPISNHLYFYWYRQILGQKVEFLVSFYNNEISEKSEIFDDQFSVERPDGSNFTLKIRSTKLEDSAMYFCASKRWNTEAFFGQGTRLTVV.